This TCR beta chain was recovered during a study of CD8+ T cells in alopecia areata (dated by TCRdb to between 2017 and 2018). As for the study more broadly: The treated patients took part in an open-label pilot trial in which moderate-to-severe alopecia areata was treated with oral tofacitinib at 5 to 10 mg twice daily. In both human patients and the C3H/HeJ mouse model, the study applied high-throughput TCRbeta sequencing to look at T cell clonal expansion in alopecia areata. Tofacitinib was administered for 6 to 18 months, and 6 months of follow-up off drug were then conducted to assess delayed response and recurrence. In treated patients, disease severity was measured using the SALT score, which gives the percentage of scalp surface area affected. Tofacitinib-treated patients had biopsies at baseline and at 4 and 24 weeks of treatment, with a later scalp biopsy in several patients. Scalp clonality was compared across normal scalp (n=4), patchy alopecia areata scalp (n=8), and alopecia totalis/universalis scalp (n=8). On the human side, TCRbeta sequencing was run on scalp tissue and on sorted CD4+ and CD8+ peripheral blood T cells from healthy controls and from alopecia areata patients with either patchy or totalis/universalis disease. RNA was extracted with the PAXgene miRNA kit for fixed scalp, the miRNeasy kit for PBMCs, and the RNeasy kit for mouse skin. TCRbeta CDR3 regions were amplified by immunoSEQ multiplex PCR with 35 Vbeta forward and 13 Jbeta reverse primers.

Notes on this clone: Its recognized antigen is unknown. No base quality information exists; no much larger clone differs at one position.

Interpreted using the paper, the time point label stands for: more than 3 weeks on oral tofacitinib. The treatment or condition label here, explained by the study, means: oral pan-JAK inhibitor, 5-10 mg twice daily. Peripheral blood and lesional scalp punch biopsies were obtained from patients with alopecia areata. After PBMCs were isolated by density centrifugation and stained for CD3, CD4 and CD8, a FACSAria was used to sort CD4+ and CD8+ T cells. The full study reports these points: TCR sequences shared between patients were less clear than in mice, possibly partly because of HLA diversity in the patient population. During tofacitinib treatment, many expanded lesional clones stuck around in both scalp and blood, and this persistence may partly explain why relapse happens after treatment is stopped. Unlike mouse skin, where gammadelta T cells dominate, normal human skin contains resident alphabeta T cells that get sequenced too, which complicates analysis of the scalp TCR repertoire. The treated cohort was small, with a single nonresponder, so links between baseline CD8+ expansion and response need larger studies. Lesional scalp, especially in alopecia totalis/universalis, showed higher clonality and more expanded CD8+ clones than normal scalp, suggesting antigenic drive. Tofacitinib significantly decreased scalp clonality and the number of expanded CD8+ clones among the top 100 scalp clones.

The library was produced with the immunoSEQ multiplex PCR assay. To provide template for TCR sequencing, every sample had RNA extracted and reverse transcribed into cDNA. First-strand cDNA was synthesized with SuperScript III using a 2:1 mix of oligo-dT and random hexamers. A synthetic immune receptor repertoire was used to assess amplification bias, and residual bias was removed computationally. For the original study's pipeline: After raw reads were preprocessed to remove errors, the CDR3 was defined following IMGT conventions as running from the conserved cysteine to phenylalanine. Clonality was computed as 1 minus the Shannon entropy, with the entropy normalized by log2 of the number of productive unique TCRs. CD4 or CD8 identity of scalp clones was inferred by cross-referencing scalp TCRbeta sequences with sorted blood CD4 and CD8 repertoires. Drawn from immuneACCESS, this table holds only the in-frame rearrangements with V and J called that TCRdb kept. Clones are partly lost; checked studies trace under half to an unresolved V gene and leave the rest unexplained. The V and J calls and the clone size are those of that table, but D and trimming were determined from the DNA. This sample is represented by roughly 180,000 clones; 60% of them were singletons. Jointly, the top ten make up less than 3.5% of the sample.

The source was CD4+ T cells sorted from blood, collected at week 4, from a patient treated with tofacitinib. The TCR originated in a human donor with alopecia areata.

The nucleotide sequence reads as follows: TGCAGCGTTGAATTTCGACTCCTAGGCACTGAAGCTTTCTTT. The resulting protein is CSVEFRLLGTEAFF. The V gene is TRBV29-1 and the J gene is TRBJ1-1; confidence is insufficient to name the D gene. Cut back by 2 bases and 4 bases, the V and J ends lie 14 bases apart. CDR1 and CDR2, looked up from the germline V gene, are SQVTM and ANQGSEA. The CDR3 spans 14 residues, from the cysteine through the phenylalanine. The entry retains the CDR3 DNA only, 42 bases that are in frame from base 1.